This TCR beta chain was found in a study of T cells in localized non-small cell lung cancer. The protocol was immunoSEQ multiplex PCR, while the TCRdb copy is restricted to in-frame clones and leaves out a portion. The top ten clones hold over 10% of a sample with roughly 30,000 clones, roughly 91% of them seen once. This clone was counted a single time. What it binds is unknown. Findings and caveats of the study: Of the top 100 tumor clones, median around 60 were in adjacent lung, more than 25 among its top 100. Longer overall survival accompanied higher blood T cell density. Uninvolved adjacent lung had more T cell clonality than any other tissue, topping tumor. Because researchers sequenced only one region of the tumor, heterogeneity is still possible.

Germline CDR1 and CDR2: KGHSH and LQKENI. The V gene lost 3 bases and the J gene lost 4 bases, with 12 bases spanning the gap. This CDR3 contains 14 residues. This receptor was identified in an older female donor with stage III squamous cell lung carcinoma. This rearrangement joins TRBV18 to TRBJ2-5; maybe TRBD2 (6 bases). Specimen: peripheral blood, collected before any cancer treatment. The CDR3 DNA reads TGTGCCAGCTCACCGGCCGGGGGAGGAGAGACCCAGTACTTC. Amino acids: CASSPAGGGETQYF.